The clone carrying this T cell receptor (beta chain) was seen a handful of times. Its antigen is not known. This specimen belongs to a study of blood T cells in healthy people across ages. The CDR3 length is 16 residues. Trimming took 5 bases from V and 2 from J; bases not matched to a gene: 6. Germline V CDR1 and CDR2: SEHNR, FQNEAQ (reference sequence). Study-level results: Per million T cells, TCR beta diversity dropped roughly linearly as age increased.

Each of the donors had around 10 milliliters of peripheral blood drawn into EDTA-treated Vacutainer tubes. Per sample, a minimum of 6 million PBMCs were isolated. A second PCR, run for roughly 7 to 12 cycles, used a sample-barcoded 5' primer plus a J-beta primer mix. Each TCR beta cDNA got a 12-nucleotide random molecular identifier. Each CDR3 protein gets one entry after TCRdb re-called the 5' RACE reads with MiXCR. The sample has 650,000 to 1,000,000 distinct CDR3 sequences; under 40% are singletons. Sequenced material: blood. This receptor was taken from a man in his late teens or twenties in good health. The rearrangement links TRBV7-9 to TRBJ2-5; 12 bases fit TRBD2. CDR3 sequence: CASSTPGLAGQETQYF. DNA of the CDR3: TGTGCCAGCAGCACCCCGGGACTAGCGGGTCAAGAGACCCAGTACTTC.